The TCR beta chain under discussion was sequenced for a study of blood T cell repertoires in COVID-19. Overall study: There were acute and convalescent COVID-19 samples, and they came from the United States, Italy and Spain.

This clone was recorded many times. The V end was cut by 4 bases, the J end by 5 bases, with 18 bases between. CDR3 size: 16 residues. Per the germline V gene, CDR1 is SGHTA and CDR2 is FQGNSA. In the original analysis: Estimation of nucleated cell counts relied on the amplification of reference gene primers. TCRdb's table, derived via immunoSEQ multiplex PCR, lists solely in-frame clones and lacks some. The V and J calls and clone size were taken over from that table, and D and trimming were inferred from the DNA. The repertoire holds roughly 270,000 clones, with 70% to 90% as singletons. The chain couples TRBV7-2 to TRBJ2-1, with D possibly TRBD2 on 5 matching bases. The receptor was derived from a man in his fifties or sixties with active or convalescent COVID-19. Material: peripheral blood. CDR3 protein: CASSSSDYFLDNEQFF. The CDR3 DNA is TGTGCCAGCAGCTCATCCGACTACTTCTTAGACAATGAGCAGTTCTTC. Complete variable domain (other parts from reference TRBV7-2 and TRBJ2-1): GAGVSQSPSNKVTEKGKDVELRCDPISGHTALYWYRQSLGQGLEFLIYFQGNSAPDKSGLPSDRFSAERTGGSVSTLTIQRTQQEDSAVYLCASSSSDYFLDNEQFFGPGTRLTVL.